The 10 T cell receptor beta chains below were found in one sample sequenced in a study of early T cells in non-severe SARS-CoV-2 infection. TCRdb passed the 5' RACE reads through MiXCR, listing each CDR3 protein once. The sample includes around 45,000 distinct CDR3 sequences, under 9.5% of them seen just once. Sequencing input: whole blood. The origin of the receptors is an adult who was a healthcare worker with PCR-confirmed SARS-CoV-2 infection or an uninfected control (not recorded which).

The J gene is TRBJ1-6, the V gene TRBV20-1; D call uncertain. Germline CDR1 reads DFQATT; CDR2 reads SNEGSKA (reference sequence). This CDR3 is 15 amino acids long. The germline V and J ends were trimmed by 1 base and 10 bases, with 17 bases remaining between them. The CDR3 region has the DNA TGCAGTGCTAGAGTCGGAGACTTTGGGCTGTCACCCCTCCACTTT. It encodes CSARVGDFGLSPLHF.

Note on this clonotype: This may arise from a read error, as a much more abundant clone is one base away. The chain's CDR3 is CASSLAVGALSCNEQFF. In nucleotides, the CDR3 is TGTGCCAGCAGCTTAGCGGTCGGGGCTCTCTCCTGCAATGAGCAGTTCTTC. The chain couples TRBV7-8 to TRBJ2-1; D possibly matches TRBD1 or TRBD2 (5 bases each). This CDR3 is 17 amino acids long. Germline V lookup: CDR1 SGHVS, CDR2 FQNEAQ. Full variable domain (remainder filled in from reference TRBV7-8 and TRBJ2-1): GAGVSQSPRYKVAKRGQDVALRCDPISGHVSLFWYQQALGQGPEFLTYFQNEAQLDKSGLPSDRFFAERPEGSVSTLKIQRTQQEDSAVYLCASSLAVGALSCNEQFFGPGTRLTVL.

This clonotype showed up many times. V usage is TRBV15 and J usage is TRBJ2-3, with 9 nucleotides matching TRBD2. J gave up 4 bases and V 5 bases, and 4 bases lay outside the gene matches. Looked up from germline, CDR1 is LNHNV and CDR2 is YYDKDF (reference sequence). The CDR3 runs to 14 residues. The CDR3 sequence is CATSWLAGSDTQYF. The CDR3 nucleotides read TGTGCCACCAGCTGGCTAGCGGGGTCAGATACGCAGTATTTT.

This clonotype has ten or more counts. The rearrangement uses TRBV20-1 and TRBJ2-7; D possibly corresponds to TRBD2 (5 bases). Germline CDR1 reads DFQATT; CDR2 reads SNEGSKA (reference sequence). V was clipped by 5 bases and J by 0 bases, with 14 bases between them. This CDR3 region has 14 residues. The CDR3 DNA follows: TGCAGTGCTTTTACAGCTACTAGCTCCTACGAGCAGTACTTC. Its protein product is CSAFTATSSYEQYF.

A few counts support this clonotype. The chain recombines TRBV7-9 with TRBJ1-5, with a possible D match to TRBD1 (6 bases). This CDR3 spans 15 amino acids. The ends were cut back, 6 bases at V and 0 bases at J, with 12 bases in the middle. The germline gives CDR1 SEHNR, CDR2 FQNEAQ (reference sequence). The CDR3 here is CASSRGQNSNQPQHF. CDR3 in DNA: TGTGCCAGCAGTAGAGGACAGAATAGCAATCAGCCCCAGCATTTT.

In its sample, this clonotype was seen many times. This chain links TRBV28 with TRBJ2-7; D remains ambiguous. Trimming cost V 5 bases and J 0 bases, with 11 bases left between them. From germline, CDR1 is MDHEN and CDR2 SYDVKM. This CDR3 region has 14 residues. The CDR3 DNA is TGTGCCAGCAGTACTATTTCTCCCTCCTACGAGCAGTACTTC. Translating gives CASSTISPSYEQYF.

The CDR3 sequence is CASSHPGLADTDTQYF. The CDR3, as DNA: TGTGCCAGCAGCCATCCCGGACTAGCGGACACAGATACGCAGTATTTT. The rearrangement uses TRBV4-2 and TRBJ2-3; 10 nucleotides agree with TRBD2. Germline-derived CDR1 and CDR2 are LGHNA and YNFKEQ. J gave up 2 bases and V 3 bases, and 5 bases lay outside the gene matches. This CDR3 has 16 residues.

The rearrangement links TRBV12-3 or TRBV12-4 to TRBJ1-2, with 9 nucleotides matching TRBD1. This CDR3 is built from 16 residues. The V segment lost 6 bases and the J segment 0 bases; nucleotides outside the gene matches: 8. Here the CDR3 DNA reads TGTGCCAGCAGACCCACAGGGGGCCTCTCTAACTATGGCTACACCTTC. Its protein product is CASRPTGGLSNYGYTF.

The genes are TRBV20-1 and TRBJ1-5, with a tentative D call TRBD1 (6 bases). The germline CDR1 and CDR2 sequences are DFQATT and SNEGSKA (reference sequence). V lost 3 bases and J lost 0, with 9 bases in between. The CDR3 runs to 14 residues. The DNA for the CDR3 is TGCAGTGCTAGGGCAGGGGCTAGCAATCAGCCCCAGCATTTT. It specifies CSARAGASNQPQHF.

This clonotype showed up many times. This sequence joins TRBV20-1 and TRBJ2-2, with TRBD2 identical over 8 bases. CDR1 is DFQATT and CDR2 is SNEGSKA in the germline V gene (reference sequence). V was pared by 6 bases and J by 3 bases, with 6 bases of the junction left unmatched. This CDR3 is 14 amino acids long. CDR3 in DNA: TGCAGTGCCGAGCGGGGGACCTACACCGGGGAGCTGTTTTTT. This gives the protein CSAERGTYTGELFF.